A selection of T cell receptor beta chains follows, all from one sample in a study of T cell clonotyping in hematopoietic cell transplantation. Method: immunoSEQ multiplex PCR; TCRdb's copy keeps in-frame clones and lacks some. Of over 15,000 clones listed, 80% to 90% are singletons. The sample was peripheral blood mononuclear cells. The receptors were sampled from a middle-aged woman in good health. Some clones in this sample may be carry-over from other donors' samples. The CDR3 runs from the conserved cysteine through the conserved F or W. D genes are given only for firm matches. Clone size is given for some rows only: seen once, a few or many times, or a class if the clone is expanded.

size: once; D: TRBD1; J: TRBJ2-4; V: TRBV7-2; CDR3: CASSLGDRGGIQYF; DNA: TGTGCCAGCAGCTTAGGGGACAGGGGAGGCATTCAGTACTTC
size: once; D: -; J: TRBJ2-7; V: TRBV11-2; CDR3: CASSLVPQTYEQYF; DNA: TGTGCCAGCAGCTTAGTCCCCCAGACCTACGAGCAGTACTTC
size: -; D: -; J: TRBJ1-1; V: TRBV29-1; CDR3: CSARYRDQDAFF; DNA: TGCAGCGCTCGATACAGGGACCAAGACGCTTTCTTT
size: once; D: -; J: TRBJ2-6; V: TRBV28; CDR3: CASSFLVATVGFGANVLTF; DNA: TGTGCCAGCAGTTTTCTGGTAGCGACGGTTGGTTTTGGGGCCAACGTCCTGACTTTC
size: -; D: -; J: TRBJ1-2; V: TRBV30; CDR3: CAFQPVMDGYTF; DNA: TGTGCCTTCCAACCTGTTATGGATGGCTACACCTTC
size: -; D: -; J: TRBJ1-2; V: TRBV9; CDR3: CASSVEPRVDNYGYTF; DNA: TGTGCCAGCAGCGTAGAACCCAGGGTGGATAACTATGGCTACACCTTC
size: -; D: TRBD2; J: TRBJ2-4; V: TRBV5-5; CDR3: CASSLFTGGPQNIQYF; DNA: TGTGCCAGCAGCTTGTTTACGGGAGGGCCCCAAAACATTCAGTACTTC
size: -; D: -; J: TRBJ2-7; V: TRBV9; CDR3: CASSAAWGNEQYF; DNA: TGTGCCAGCAGCGCCGCCTGGGGGAACGAGCAGTACTTC
size: -; D: -; J: TRBJ2-5; V: TRBV2; CDR3: CASSERTSFLGLGETQYF; DNA: TGTGCCAGCAGTGAAAGGACTTCGTTCTTAGGGTTGGGGGAGACCCAGTACTTC
size: -; D: -; J: TRBJ2-7; V: TRBV10-2; CDR3: CASSERAASYEQYF; DNA: TGCGCCAGCAGTGAGCGAGCAGCTTCCTACGAGCAGTACTTC
size: -; D: TRBD2; J: TRBJ2-5; V: TRBV7-3; CDR3: CASSLAGVRETQYF; DNA: TGTGCCAGCAGCTTAGCGGGAGTCAGGGAGACCCAGTACTTC
size: -; D: -; J: TRBJ1-1; V: TRBV6-1; CDR3: CANAPILNTEAFF; DNA: TGTGCCAATGCCCCCATACTGAACACTGAAGCTTTCTTT
size: -; D: -; J: TRBJ2-3; V: TRBV5-1; CDR3: CASSLAREWGQYF; DNA: TGCGCCAGCAGCTTGGCCCGAGAATGGGGGCAGTATTTT
size: -; D: TRBD2; J: TRBJ2-3; V: TRBV14; CDR3: CASSQGLAGGTDTQYF; DNA: TGTGCCAGCAGCCAAGGACTAGCGGGAGGGACAGATACGCAGTATTTT
size: -; D: -; J: TRBJ2-7; V: TRBV4-3; CDR3: CASSQDRAGYEQYF; DNA: TGCGCCAGCAGCCAAGATCGTGCCGGCTACGAGCAGTACTTC
size: few; D: TRBD1; J: TRBJ1-3; V: TRBV19; CDR3: CASSPGTGPGNTIYF; DNA: TGTGCCAGTAGTCCGGGGACAGGGCCGGGAAACACCATATATTTT
size: few; D: TRBD1; J: TRBJ1-2; V: TRBV5-6; CDR3: CASSLDTGGTYGYTF; DNA: TGTGCCAGCAGCTTGGACACAGGGGGCACCTATGGCTACACCTTC
size: -; D: -; J: TRBJ1-1; V: TRBV11-3; CDR3: CASSPSGPAERGEAFF; DNA: TGTGCCAGCAGCCCGTCCGGGCCAGCCGAAAGGGGTGAAGCTTTCTTT
size: few; D: -; J: TRBJ1-2; V: TRBV27; CDR3: CASSRGGYGYTF; DNA: TGTGCCAGTTCTAGAGGTGGCTATGGCTACACCTTC
size: few; D: TRBD1; J: TRBJ1-2; V: TRBV7-2; CDR3: CASTDRDVYGYTF; DNA: TGTGCCAGCACCGACAGGGACGTCTATGGCTACACCTTC
size: -; D: -; J: TRBJ2-3; V: TRBV2; CDR3: CASSFERAGTDTQYF; DNA: TGTGCCAGCAGCTTTGAGAGGGCCGGCACAGATACGCAGTATTTT
size: -; D: TRBD1; J: TRBJ1-5; V: TRBV30; CDR3: CAWPRQGSNQPQHF; DNA: TGTGCCTGGCCTCGACAGGGCAGCAATCAGCCCCAGCATTTT